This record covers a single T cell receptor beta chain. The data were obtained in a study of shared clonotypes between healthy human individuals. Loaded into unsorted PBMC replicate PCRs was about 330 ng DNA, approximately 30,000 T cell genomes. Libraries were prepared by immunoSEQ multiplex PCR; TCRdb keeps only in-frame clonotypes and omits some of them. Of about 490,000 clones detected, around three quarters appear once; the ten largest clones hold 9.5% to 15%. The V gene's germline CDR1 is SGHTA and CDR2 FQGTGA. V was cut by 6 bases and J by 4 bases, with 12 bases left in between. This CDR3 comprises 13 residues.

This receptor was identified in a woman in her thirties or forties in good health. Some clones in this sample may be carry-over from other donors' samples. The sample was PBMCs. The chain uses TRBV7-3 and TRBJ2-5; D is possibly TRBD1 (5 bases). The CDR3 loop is CASSQGRRETQYF. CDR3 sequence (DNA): TGTGCCAGCAGTCAGGGTCGTAGAGAGACCCAGTACTTC.